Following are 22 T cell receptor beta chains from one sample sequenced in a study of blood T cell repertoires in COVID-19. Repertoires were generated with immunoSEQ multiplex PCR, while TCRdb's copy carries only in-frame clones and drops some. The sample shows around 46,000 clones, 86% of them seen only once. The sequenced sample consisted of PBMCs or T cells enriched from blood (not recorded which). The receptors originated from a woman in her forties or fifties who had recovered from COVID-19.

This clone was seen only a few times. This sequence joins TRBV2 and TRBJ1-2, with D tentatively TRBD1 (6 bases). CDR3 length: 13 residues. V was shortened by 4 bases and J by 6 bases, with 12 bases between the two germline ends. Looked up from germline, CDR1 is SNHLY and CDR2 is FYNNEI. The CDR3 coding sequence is TGTGCCAGCAGTGCGGACCAGGGGAATGGCTACACCTTC. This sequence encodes CASSADQGNGYTF.

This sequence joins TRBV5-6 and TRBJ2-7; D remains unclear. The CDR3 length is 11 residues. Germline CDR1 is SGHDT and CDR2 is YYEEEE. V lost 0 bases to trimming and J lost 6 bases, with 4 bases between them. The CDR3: CASSLAREQYF. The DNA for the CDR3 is TGTGCCAGCAGCTTGGCCCGCGAGCAGTACTTC. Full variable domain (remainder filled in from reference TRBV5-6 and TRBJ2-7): DAGVTQSPTHLIKTRGQQVTLRCSPKSGHDTVSWYQQALGQGPQFIFQYYEEEERQRGNFPDRFSGHQFPNYSSELNVNALLLGDSALYLCASSLAREQYFGPGTRLTVT.

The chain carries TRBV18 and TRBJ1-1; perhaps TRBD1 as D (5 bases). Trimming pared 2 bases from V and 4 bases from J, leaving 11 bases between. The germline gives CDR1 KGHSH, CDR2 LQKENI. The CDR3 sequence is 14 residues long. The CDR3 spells CASSPSARATEAFF. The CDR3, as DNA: TGTGCCAGCTCACCATCGGCCAGGGCCACTGAAGCTTTCTTT.

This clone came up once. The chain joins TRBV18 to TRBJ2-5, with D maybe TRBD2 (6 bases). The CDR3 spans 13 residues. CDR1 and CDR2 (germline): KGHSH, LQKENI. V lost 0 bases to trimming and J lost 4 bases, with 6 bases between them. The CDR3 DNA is TGTGCCAGCTCACCACCCGGGGGAGAGACCCAGTACTTC. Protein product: CASSPPGGETQYF.

The CDR3 here is CASSGGGVDEQYF. CDR3 nucleotide sequence: TGTGCCAGCAGCGGAGGGGGGGTCGACGAGCAGTACTTC. The chain joins TRBV11-1 to TRBJ2-7; weak D call: TRBD2 (7 bases). V was cut by 5 bases and J by 5 bases, with 13 bases left in between. The CDR3 is 13 amino acids. Looked up from germline, CDR1 is SGHAT and CDR2 is FQDESV (reference sequence).

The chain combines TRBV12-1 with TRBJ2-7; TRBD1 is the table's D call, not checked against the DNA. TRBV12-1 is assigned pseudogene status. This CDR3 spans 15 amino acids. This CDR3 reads CASSLQGHSRYEQYF. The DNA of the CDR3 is TGTGCCAGCAGCTTACAGGGGCACTCTCGGTACGAGCAGTACTTC.

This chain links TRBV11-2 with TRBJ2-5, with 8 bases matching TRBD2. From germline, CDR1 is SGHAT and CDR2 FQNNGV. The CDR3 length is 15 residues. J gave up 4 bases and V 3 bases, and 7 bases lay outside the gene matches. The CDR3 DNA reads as TGTGCCAGCAGCTTCCCGGGACTAGGCACAGAGACCCAGTACTTC. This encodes CASSFPGLGTETQYF.

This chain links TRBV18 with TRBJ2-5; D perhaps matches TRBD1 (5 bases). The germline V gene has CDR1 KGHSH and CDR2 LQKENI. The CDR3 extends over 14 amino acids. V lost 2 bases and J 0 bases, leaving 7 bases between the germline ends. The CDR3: CASSPRQNQETQYF. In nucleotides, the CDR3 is TGTGCCAGCTCACCAAGACAGAACCAAGAGACCCAGTACTTC.

The CDR3 here is CASSLGTSTGDTQYF. Written as DNA, the CDR3 is TGTGCCAGCTCACTCGGGACTAGCACGGGAGATACGCAGTATTTT. This chain connects TRBV18 to TRBJ2-3, with 9 bases identical to TRBD2. The V gene's germline CDR1 is KGHSH and CDR2 LQKENI. This CDR3 has 15 residues. Germline trimming cut 4 bases from V and 5 bases from J; bases unmatched to any gene: 7.

CDR3 coding DNA: TGTGCCAGCAGGGGACAGGGTATGGGCACCGGGGAGCTGTTTTTT. It codes for CASRGQGMGTGELFF. This chain connects TRBV2 to TRBJ2-2; 9 bases agree with TRBD1. J was trimmed by 4 bases and V by 6 bases; bases with no gene match: 6. This CDR3 is 15 amino acids long. The germline V gene has CDR1 SNHLY and CDR2 FYNNEI.

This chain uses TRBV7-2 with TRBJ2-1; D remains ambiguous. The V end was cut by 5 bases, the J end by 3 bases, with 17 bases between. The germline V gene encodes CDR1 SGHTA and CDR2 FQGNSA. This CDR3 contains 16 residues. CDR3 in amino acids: CASSPSLVGGYNEQFF. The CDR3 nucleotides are TGTGCCAGCAGCCCGTCCTTAGTTGGCGGCTACAATGAGCAGTTCTTC.

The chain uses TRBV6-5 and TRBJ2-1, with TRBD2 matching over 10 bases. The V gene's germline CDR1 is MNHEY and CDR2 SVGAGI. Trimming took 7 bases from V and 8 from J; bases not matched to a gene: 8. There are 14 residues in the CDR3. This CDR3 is CASTSAGGPHEQFF. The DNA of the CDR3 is TGTGCCAGCACTTCAGCGGGAGGGCCCCATGAGCAGTTCTTC.

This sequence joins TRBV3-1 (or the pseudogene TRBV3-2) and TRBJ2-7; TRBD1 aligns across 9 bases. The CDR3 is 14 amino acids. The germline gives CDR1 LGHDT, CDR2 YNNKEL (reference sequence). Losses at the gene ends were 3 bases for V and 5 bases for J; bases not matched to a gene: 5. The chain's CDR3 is CASSQRQGVDEQYF. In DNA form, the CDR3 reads TGTGCCAGCAGCCAGAGACAGGGGGTGGACGAGCAGTACTTC.

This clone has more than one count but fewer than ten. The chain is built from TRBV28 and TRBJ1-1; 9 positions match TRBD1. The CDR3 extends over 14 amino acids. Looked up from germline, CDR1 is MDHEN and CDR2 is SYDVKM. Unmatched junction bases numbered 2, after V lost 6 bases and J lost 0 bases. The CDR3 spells CASSRDRVNTEAFF. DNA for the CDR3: TGTGCCAGCAGCCGGGACAGGGTGAACACTGAAGCTTTCTTT. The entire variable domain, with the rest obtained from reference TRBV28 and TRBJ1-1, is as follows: DVKVTQSSRYLVKRTGEKVFLECVQDMDHENMFWYRQDPGLGLRLIYFSYDVKMKEKGDIPEGYSVSREKKERFSLILESASTNQTSMYLCASSRDRVNTEAFFGQGTRLTVV.

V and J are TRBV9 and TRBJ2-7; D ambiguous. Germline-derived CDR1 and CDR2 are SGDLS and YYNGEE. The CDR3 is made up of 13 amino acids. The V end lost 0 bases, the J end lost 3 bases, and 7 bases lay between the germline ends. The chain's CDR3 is CASSVASNYEQYF. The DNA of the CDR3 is TGTGCCAGCAGCGTAGCGTCTAACTACGAGCAGTACTTC.

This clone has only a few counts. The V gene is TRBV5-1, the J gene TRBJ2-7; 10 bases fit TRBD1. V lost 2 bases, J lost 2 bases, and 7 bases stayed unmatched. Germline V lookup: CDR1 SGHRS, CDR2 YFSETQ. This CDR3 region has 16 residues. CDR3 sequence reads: CASSLVTGTGAYEQYF. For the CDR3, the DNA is TGCGCCAGCAGCTTAGTGACCGGGACAGGGGCCTACGAGCAGTACTTC.

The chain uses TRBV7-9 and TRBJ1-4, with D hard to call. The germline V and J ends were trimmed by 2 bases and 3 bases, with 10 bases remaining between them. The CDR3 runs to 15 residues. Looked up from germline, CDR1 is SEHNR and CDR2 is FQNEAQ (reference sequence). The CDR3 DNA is TGTGCCAGCAGCTTAAGTCAACGGTCTAATGAAAAACTGTTTTTT. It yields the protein CASSLSQRSNEKLFF.

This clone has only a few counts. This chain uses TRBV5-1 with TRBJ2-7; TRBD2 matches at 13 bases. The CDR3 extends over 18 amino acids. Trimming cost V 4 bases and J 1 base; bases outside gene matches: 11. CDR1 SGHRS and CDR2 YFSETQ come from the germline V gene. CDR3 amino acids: CASSTSWTSGSSSYEQYF. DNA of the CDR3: TGCGCCAGCAGCACCTCGTGGACTAGCGGGAGTTCGTCCTACGAGCAGTACTTC.

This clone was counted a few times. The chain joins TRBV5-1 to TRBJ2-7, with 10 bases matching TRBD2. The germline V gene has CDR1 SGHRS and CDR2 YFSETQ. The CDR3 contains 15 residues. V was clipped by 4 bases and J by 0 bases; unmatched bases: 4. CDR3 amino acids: CASSLGTSDSYEQYF. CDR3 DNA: TGCGCCAGCAGCCTCGGGACTAGCGACTCCTACGAGCAGTACTTC.

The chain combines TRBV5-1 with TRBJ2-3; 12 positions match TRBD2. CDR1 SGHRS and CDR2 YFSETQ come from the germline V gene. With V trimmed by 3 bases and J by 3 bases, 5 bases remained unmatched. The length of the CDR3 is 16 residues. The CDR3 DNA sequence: TGCGCCAGCAGCTCACTAGCGGGGGGCCAGACAGATACGCAGTATTTT. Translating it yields CASSSLAGGQTDTQYF.

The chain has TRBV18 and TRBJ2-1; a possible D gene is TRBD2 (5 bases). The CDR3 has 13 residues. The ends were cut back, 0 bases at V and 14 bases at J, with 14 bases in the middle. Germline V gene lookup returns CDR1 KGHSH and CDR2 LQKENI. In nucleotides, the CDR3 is TGTGCCAGCTCACCACCCACGGTTGGGGAGAAGTTCTTC. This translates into CASSPPTVGEKFF.

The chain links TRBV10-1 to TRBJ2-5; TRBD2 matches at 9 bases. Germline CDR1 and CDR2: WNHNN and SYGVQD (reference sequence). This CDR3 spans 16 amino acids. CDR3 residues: CGPLIAAGGLQETQYF. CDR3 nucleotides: TGCGGACCATTAATTGCCGCGGGAGGGTTACAAGAGACCCAGTACTTC.